This TCR beta chain was observed in a study of T cells in Graves' hyperthyroidism and ophthalmopathy. RNA transcripts gave rise to amplified TCR beta CDR3 regions. First-round RT-PCR of the TCR CDR3 relied on the HTBI primer set. MiXCR, applied by TCRdb to the multiplex PCR reads, yields one record per CDR3 protein. The data contain about 640,000 distinct CDR3 sequences, 20% of them seen just once; the ten biggest clones take up 34%. This clonotype was seen at least ten times. Trimming pared 0 bases from V and 0 bases from J, leaving 5 bases between. CDR3 size: 13 residues. CDR1 DFQATT and CDR2 SNEGSKA come from the germline V gene (reference sequence).

The receptor comes from a man under 40 with Graves' ophthalmopathy. The chain joins TRBV20-1 to TRBJ2-5, with D hard to call. Sequences were obtained from blood. CDR3 DNA: TGCAGTGCTAGAGATAACAACCAAGAGACCCAGTACTTC. It specifies CSARDNNQETQYF.